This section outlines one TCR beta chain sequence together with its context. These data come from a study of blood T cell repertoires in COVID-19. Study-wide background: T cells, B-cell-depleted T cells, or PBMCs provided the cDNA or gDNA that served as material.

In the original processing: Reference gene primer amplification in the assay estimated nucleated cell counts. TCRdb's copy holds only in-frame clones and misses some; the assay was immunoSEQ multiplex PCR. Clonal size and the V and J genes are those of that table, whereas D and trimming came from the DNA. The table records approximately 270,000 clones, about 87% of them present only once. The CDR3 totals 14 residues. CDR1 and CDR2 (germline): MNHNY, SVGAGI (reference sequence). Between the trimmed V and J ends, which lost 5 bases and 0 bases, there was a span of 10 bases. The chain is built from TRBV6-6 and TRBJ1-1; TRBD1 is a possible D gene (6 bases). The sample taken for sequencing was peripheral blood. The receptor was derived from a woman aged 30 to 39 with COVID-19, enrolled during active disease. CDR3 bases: TGTGCCAGCAGTGGGCAGGGGATGAACACTGAAGCTTTCTTT. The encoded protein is CASSGQGMNTEAFF.